This T cell receptor (beta chain) is from a study of CD8+CD57+ T cells in acquired aplastic anemia. Background on the study: Sorted CD4+ plus CD8+ cells gave DNA averaging about 3 ug. Points from the study as a whole: Patients and controls shared nearly 30 CD8+ CDR3 sequences, which appeared highly expressed in patients and within their immunodominant clones.

It was genomic DNA that served as the template for profiling TCR beta VDJ and CDR3. TCRdb recomputed calls from the reads with MiXCR, one row per CDR3 protein. Of around 430,000 distinct CDR3 sequences listed, over 25% are singletons. This CDR3 has 13 amino acids. The V gene lost 5 bases and the J gene lost 5 bases, with 12 bases spanning the gap. Germline V CDR1 and CDR2: SGHTA, FQGNSA. Sequencing involved patients with CD8+CD57+ cell expansion previously shown by flow cytometry. As for this clonotype: Its antigen is unidentified.

The V call is TRBV7-2, the J call TRBJ1-1; tentatively, D is TRBD1 (6 bases). This TCR was recovered from a human donor with aplastic anemia. The material sequenced was sorted CD4+, CD8+, or CD8+CD57+ T cells (not recorded which) from PBMCs. CDR3 DNA: TGTGCCAGCAGCCGATTTAGGGGGACTGAAGCTTTCTTT. Translation gives CASSRFRGTEAFF. The full variable domain, its missing parts supplied by reference TRBV7-2 and TRBJ1-1, is GAGVSQSPSNKVTEKGKDVELRCDPISGHTALYWYRQSLGQGLEFLIYFQGNSAPDKSGLPSDRFSAERTGGSVSTLTIQRTQQEDSAVYLCASSRFRGTEAFFGQGTRLTVV.